The 29 T cell receptor beta chains below all came from one sample that was sequenced in a study of cytomegalovirus exposure and HLA in healthy donors. The PCR contained 60 Vbeta and 13 Jbeta primers. The protocol was immunoSEQ multiplex PCR, while the TCRdb copy is restricted to in-frame clones and leaves out a portion. Of around 150,000 clones listed, around 59% are singletons. The sample was PBMCs. The receptors were sampled from a male donor in good health and CMV-seronegative.

This chain links TRBV6-1 with TRBJ1-4; D might be TRBD1 (6 bases). The V end was cut by 9 bases, the J end by 5 bases, with 10 bases between. The CDR3 covers 12 residues. In germline, CDR1 is MNHNS, CDR2 SASEGT. The CDR3 nucleotides read TGTGCCAGTAGGGACACAAATGAAAAACTGTTTTTT. This sequence encodes CASRDTNEKLFF.

The chain links TRBV23-1 to TRBJ2-2; possibly TRBD2 for D (6 bases). TRBV23-1 is designated an ORF whose function remains uncertain. Between the trimmed V and J ends, which lost 7 bases and 6 bases, there was a span of 21 bases. The CDR3 has 16 amino acids. The CDR3 is CASKTTAGNSPGELFF. Here the CDR3 DNA reads TGCGCCAGCAAGACCACAGCGGGCAACTCCCCCGGGGAGCTGTTTTTT.

This chain connects TRBV28 to TRBJ2-3; 9 nucleotides align to TRBD1. With 8 bases clipped from V and 11 bases from J, the junction kept 14 bases outside the gene matches. Germline V gene data show CDR1 as MDHEN and CDR2 as SYDVKM. The CDR3 consists of 14 residues. CDR3 nucleotides: TGTGCCAGCGGAAGGACAGGGGTCTTCCGCATGCAGTATTTT. Amino acid sequence: CASGRTGVFRMQYF. Full variable domain (rest looked up from reference TRBV28 and TRBJ2-3): DVKVTQSSRYLVKRTGEKVFLECVQDMDHENMFWYRQDPGLGLRLIYFSYDVKMKEKGDIPEGYSVSREKKERFSLILESASTNQTSMYLCASGRTGVFRMQYFGPGTRLTVL.

This sequence joins TRBV6-7 and TRBJ2-1, with D unresolved. TRBV6-7 is marked as an open reading frame, function uncertain. V gave up 2 bases and J gave up 4 bases, with 12 bases separating them. CDR3 size: 15 residues. For the CDR3, the DNA is TGTGCCAGCAGTTACCCCCGGGTGAGATACAATGAGCAGTTCTTC. Amino acids: CASSYPRVRYNEQFF.

The chain carries TRBV28 and TRBJ1-5; tentative D call: TRBD1 (6 bases). Germline assignment: CDR1 MDHEN and CDR2 SYDVKM. This CDR3 has 13 residues. Deletions cut 5 bases from V and 4 bases from J, with 9 bases between. CDR3 nucleotides: TGTGCCAGCAGTATCGACAGGAATCAGCCCCAGCATTTT. Protein: CASSIDRNQPQHF.

This chain connects TRBV5-1 to TRBJ1-5; 8 nucleotides agree with TRBD1. Losses at the gene ends were 3 bases for V and 6 bases for J; bases not matched to a gene: 14. Germline loops: CDR1 SGHRS, CDR2 YFSETQ. The CDR3 has 17 amino acids. CDR3 in amino acids: CASSSDRENLMRQPQHF. The CDR3 DNA follows: TGCGCCAGCAGCTCGGACAGGGAGAACCTTATGCGTCAGCCCCAGCATTTT.

The chain recombines TRBV7-9 with TRBJ2-7; TRBD2 matches 8 bases. Losses at the gene ends were 0 bases for V and 4 bases for J; bases not matched to a gene: 5. Germline CDR1 reads SEHNR; CDR2 reads FQNEAQ (reference sequence). This CDR3 is built from 15 residues. The CDR3 DNA is TGTGCCAGCAGCTTAGCCGCGGGGGGCTTGTACGAGCAGTACTTC. As protein: CASSLAAGGLYEQYF.

This chain connects TRBV19 to TRBJ2-7; 9 bases map to TRBD1. V lost 6 bases and J lost 2; bases outside the gene matches: 8. The CDR3 is 15 residues long. CDR1 LNHDA and CDR2 SQIVND come from the germline V gene (reference sequence). For the CDR3, the DNA is TGTGCCAGTAGCGGACAGGGGCAACCCACCTACGAGCAGTACTTC. Translating gives CASSGQGQPTYEQYF.

The V and J genes are TRBV7-2 and TRBJ2-5; 7 bases are shared with TRBD2. J was trimmed by 1 base and V by 3 bases; bases with no gene match: 2. CDR1 is SGHTA and CDR2 is FQGNSA in the germline V gene. The CDR3 runs to 14 residues. The CDR3 loop reads CASSFAGVQETQYF. For the CDR3, the DNA is TGTGCCAGCAGCTTCGCGGGGGTCCAAGAGACCCAGTACTTC.

The CDR3 nucleotides are TGTGCCAGCAGTGCCTCGACAGGGGGCGGATACACCTTC. It encodes CASSASTGGGYTF. This chain joins TRBV25-1 and TRBJ1-2; 10 nucleotides line up with TRBD1. Unmatched junction bases numbered 7, after V lost 4 bases and J lost 11 bases. This CDR3 spans 13 amino acids. Germline CDR1 MGHDK, CDR2 SYGVNS.

The chain couples TRBV7-9 to TRBJ1-1; tentatively, D is TRBD1 (5 bases). In germline, CDR1 is SEHNR, CDR2 FQNEAQ (reference sequence). The V end lost 5 bases, the J end lost 0 bases, and 10 bases lay between the germline ends. The CDR3 loop spans 14 amino acids. CDR3 protein: CASSRDFLNTEAFF. CDR3 DNA sequence: TGTGCCAGCAGCCGGGACTTCCTGAACACTGAAGCTTTCTTT. The full variable domain, its missing parts supplied by reference TRBV7-9 and TRBJ1-1, is DTGVSQNPRHKITKRGQNVTFRCDPISEHNRLYWYRQTLGQGPEFLTYFQNEAQLEKSRLLSDRFSAERPKGSFSTLEIQRTEQGDSAMYLCASSRDFLNTEAFFGQGTRLTVV.

CDR3 residues: CASTAYRGGETQYF. The CDR3 region has the DNA TGTGCCAGCACAGCCTACCGAGGCGGAGAGACCCAGTACTTC. The chain employs TRBV6-6 and TRBJ2-5; unclear D gene. CDR1 and CDR2 (germline): MNHNY, SVGAGI (reference sequence). The CDR3 is 14 residues long. The V and J ends lost 7 bases and 4 bases respectively, with 16 bases between them.

This clone was seen only once. The rearrangement uses TRBV4-1 and TRBJ1-5; D perhaps matches TRBD1 (5 bases). The germline V gene has CDR1 MGHRA and CDR2 YSYEKL. The CDR3 is made up of 12 amino acids. V was pared by 0 bases and J by 9 bases, with 6 bases between. The CDR3 DNA sequence: TGCGCCAGCAGCCAAGAGGGGCGGCCCCAGCATTTT. Amino acids: CASSQEGRPQHF.

J is TRBJ2-7 and V is TRBV6-5; TRBD1 agrees at 7 bases. This CDR3 is 13 amino acids long. Losses at the gene ends were 6 bases for V and 5 bases for J; bases not matched to a gene: 7. Germline V lookup: CDR1 MNHEY, CDR2 SVGAGI. The CDR3 reads CASRGDSRDEQYF. The CDR3 bases are TGTGCCAGCAGGGGGGACAGTCGGGACGAGCAGTACTTC.

The chain uses TRBV2 and TRBJ1-2; 8 nucleotides match TRBD1. Germline assignment: CDR1 SNHLY and CDR2 FYNNEI. The V and J ends lost 6 bases and 7 bases, in that order; junction bases with no gene match: 4. CDR3 length: 12 residues. The CDR3 nucleotides are TGTGCCAGCAGCGACAGGGGTCGTGGCTACACCTTC. Translation gives CASSDRGRGYTF.

J is TRBJ2-5 and V is TRBV7-8, with 10 bases matching TRBD2. This CDR3 has 15 residues. Germline V gives CDR1 SGHVS, CDR2 FQNEAQ. V dropped 2 bases and J dropped 4; count of bases not matched to a gene: 4. CDR3: CASSLSGGVGETQYF. DNA for the CDR3: TGTGCCAGCAGCTTAAGCGGGGGGGTTGGAGAGACCCAGTACTTC.

This clone appeared a few times. The rearrangement links TRBV5-1 to TRBJ2-5; the D gene is possibly TRBD1 (5 bases). The germline V gene has CDR1 SGHRS and CDR2 YFSETQ. The CDR3 is 15 amino acids. V shed 3 bases and J shed 0 bases, with 12 bases lying between them. The CDR3 is CASSSGTGNQETQYF. The CDR3 nucleotides read TGCGCCAGCAGCTCCGGAACAGGTAACCAAGAGACCCAGTACTTC.

The chain carries TRBV27 and TRBJ2-7; D gene uncertain. Germline lookup yields CDR1 MNHEY and CDR2 SMNVEV (reference sequence). V was trimmed by 0 bases and J by 6 bases, leaving 6 bases between them. This CDR3 region has 12 residues. The CDR3 DNA reads TGTGCCAGCAGTTTATCGAGGATCGAGCAGTACTTC. Encoded protein: CASSLSRIEQYF.

The CDR3 coding sequence is TGCGCCAGCAGCCAAGGTCCTAGCGGGGTTGTGGATACGCAGTATTTT. It is translated as CASSQGPSGVVDTQYF. The rearrangement uses TRBV4-3 and TRBJ2-3; TRBD2 agrees at 9 bases. Germline V gives CDR1 LGHNA, CDR2 YSLEER. V dropped 1 base and J dropped 6; count of bases not matched to a gene: 8. This CDR3 contains 16 residues.

The chain uses TRBV6-1 and TRBJ1-5, with D possibly matching TRBD1 (6 bases). The length of the CDR3 is 13 residues. With 8 bases removed from V and 4 bases from J, the gap between germline ends came to 12 bases. The germline CDR1 and CDR2 sequences are MNHNS and SASEGT. The CDR3 bases are TGTGCCAGCGAAACAGGGCAGAATCAGCCCCAGCATTTT. Protein: CASETGQNQPQHF.

This sequence joins TRBV2 and TRBJ2-3; 9 nucleotides match TRBD2. Losses at the gene ends were 4 bases for V and 12 bases for J; bases not matched to a gene: 8. Germline V CDR1 and CDR2: SNHLY, FYNNEI. The CDR3 extends over 13 amino acids. This CDR3 is CASSVGAGGTQYF. DNA of the CDR3: TGTGCCAGCAGTGTAGGAGCGGGGGGTACACAGTATTTT.

V gene TRBV6-4 combines with J gene TRBJ2-5; a possible D gene is TRBD2 (6 bases). CDR1 is MRHNA, CDR2 SNTAGT, per germline. The length of the CDR3 is 13 residues. Trimming left V 5 bases short and J 2 bases short, with 9 bases between. The CDR3 DNA reads as TGTGCCAGCAGTCGGAGGGCGCAAGAGACCCAGTACTTC. Amino acids: CASSRRAQETQYF.

V gene TRBV5-1 combines with J gene TRBJ1-1, with D possibly being TRBD1 (5 bases). The CDR3 runs 14 residues. The ends were cut back, 2 bases at V and 5 bases at J, with 13 bases in the middle. Germline CDR1 reads SGHRS; CDR2 reads YFSETQ. CDR3 protein: CASSFGGTGTEAFF. CDR3 DNA sequence: TGCGCCAGCAGCTTTGGGGGGACGGGGACTGAAGCTTTCTTT.

This chain connects TRBV7-2 to TRBJ2-3; a possible D gene is TRBD2 (7 bases). V was shortened by 3 bases and J by 6 bases, with 13 bases between the two germline ends. The CDR3 loop spans 14 amino acids. The V gene's germline CDR1 is SGHTA and CDR2 FQGNSA. Written as DNA, the CDR3 is TGTGCCAGCAGCTTGAGGGGGGGCCGGGATACGCAGTATTTT. Translation gives CASSLRGGRDTQYF.

This clone was counted a few times. The chain uses TRBV19 and TRBJ1-2; 11 bases align to TRBD1. Germline V CDR1 and CDR2: LNHDA, SQIVND (reference sequence). CDR3 length: 15 amino acids. With V trimmed by 6 bases and J by 6 bases, 9 bases remained unmatched. This chain's CDR3 is CASRITGQGANGYTF. The CDR3 DNA is TGTGCCAGTAGGATAACAGGACAGGGGGCTAATGGCTACACCTTC.

This clone was seen more than once but under ten times. The V gene is TRBV7-6, the J gene TRBJ1-2, with TRBD1 matching 7 bases. The CDR3 has 15 residues. With V trimmed by 4 bases and J by 3 bases, 8 bases remained unmatched. Germline-derived CDR1 and CDR2 are SGHVS and FNYEAQ. CDR3 protein: CASSYSRDSYYGYTF. CDR3 nucleotide sequence: TGTGCCAGCAGCTATAGCCGGGACAGCTACTATGGCTACACCTTC.

This clone was seen a handful of times. A junction boundary mismatches the germline segment, possibly from a read error. The rearrangement uses TRBV5-5 and TRBJ1-2; TRBD1 matches 10 bases. The germline V gene has CDR1 SGHKS and CDR2 YYEKEE (reference sequence). This CDR3 has 16 residues. In DNA, the CDR3 is TGTGCCAGCAGCTTTGAAGACAGGGGGCGACTGAATGGCTACCCCTTC. It codes for CASSFEDRGRLNGYPF.

CDR3 amino acids: CASRQGISYEQYF. The CDR3 bases are TGTGCCAGCAGACAGGGGATCAGCTACGAGCAGTACTTC. The J gene is TRBJ2-7, the V gene TRBV14; 7 bases agree with TRBD1. In germline, CDR1 is SGHDN, CDR2 FVKESK. V shed 6 bases and J 3 bases; nucleotides not matched to a gene: 5. The CDR3 spans 13 residues.

The V and J genes are TRBV5-6 and TRBJ1-6; the match to TRBD1 covers 7 bases. The CDR3 runs 14 residues. The trim removed 5 bases at V and 9 bases at J, leaving 8 bases unmatched. Germline CDR1 SGHDT, CDR2 YYEEEE. CDR3 bases: TGTGCCAGCAGATACGACAGGGTAGCTTCACCCCTCCACTTT. Translation gives CASRYDRVASPLHF.